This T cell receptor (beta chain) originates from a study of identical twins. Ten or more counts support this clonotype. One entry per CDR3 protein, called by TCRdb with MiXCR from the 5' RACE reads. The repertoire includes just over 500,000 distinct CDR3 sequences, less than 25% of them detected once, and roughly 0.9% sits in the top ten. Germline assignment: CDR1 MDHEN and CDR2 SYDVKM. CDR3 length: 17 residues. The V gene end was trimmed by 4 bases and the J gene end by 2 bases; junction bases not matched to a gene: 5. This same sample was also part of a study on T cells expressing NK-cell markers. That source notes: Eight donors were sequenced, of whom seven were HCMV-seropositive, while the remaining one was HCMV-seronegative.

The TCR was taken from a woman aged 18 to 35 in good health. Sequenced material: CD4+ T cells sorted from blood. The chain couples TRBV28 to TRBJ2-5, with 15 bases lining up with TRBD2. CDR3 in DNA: TGTGCCAGCAGTTCATTGGGACTAGCGGGAGGACAAGAGACCCAGTACTTC. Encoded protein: CASSSLGLAGGQETQYF.